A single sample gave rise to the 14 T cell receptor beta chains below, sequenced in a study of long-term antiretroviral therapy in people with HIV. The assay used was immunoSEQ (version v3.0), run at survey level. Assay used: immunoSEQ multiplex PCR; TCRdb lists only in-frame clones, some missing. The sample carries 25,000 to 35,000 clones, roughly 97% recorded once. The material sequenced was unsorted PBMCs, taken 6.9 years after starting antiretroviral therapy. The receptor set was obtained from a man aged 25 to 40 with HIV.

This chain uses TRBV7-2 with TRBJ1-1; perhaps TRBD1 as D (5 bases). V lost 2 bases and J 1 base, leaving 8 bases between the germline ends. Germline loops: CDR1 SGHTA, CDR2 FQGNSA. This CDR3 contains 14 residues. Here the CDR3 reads CASSLYGGNTEAFF. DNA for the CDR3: TGTGCCAGCAGCTTATACGGGGGGAACACTGAAGCTTTCTTT.

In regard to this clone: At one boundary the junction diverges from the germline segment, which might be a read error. The CDR3 DNA is TGTGCCAGCAGTGGCATTACAGGGAACGCTGAAGCTTTCTTT. Translating it yields CASSGITGNAEAFF. This chain uses TRBV25-1 with TRBJ1-1; a weak D match, TRBD1 (6 bases). This CDR3 has 14 residues. Germline values: CDR1 MGHDK, CDR2 SYGVNS. The variable domain in full, completed from reference TRBV25-1 and TRBJ1-1, reads EADIYQTPRYLVIGTGKKITLECSQTMGHDKMYWYQQDPGMELHLIHYSYGVNSTEKGDLSSESTVSRIRTEHFPLTLESARPSHTSQYLCASSGITGNAEAFFGQGTRLTVV.

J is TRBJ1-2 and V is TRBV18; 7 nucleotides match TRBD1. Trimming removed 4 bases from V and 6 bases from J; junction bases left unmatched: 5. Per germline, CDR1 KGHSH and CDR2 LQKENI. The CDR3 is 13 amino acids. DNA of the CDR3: TGTGCCAGCTCACGACAGGGAGGGGATGGCTACACCTTC. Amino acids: CASSRQGGDGYTF.

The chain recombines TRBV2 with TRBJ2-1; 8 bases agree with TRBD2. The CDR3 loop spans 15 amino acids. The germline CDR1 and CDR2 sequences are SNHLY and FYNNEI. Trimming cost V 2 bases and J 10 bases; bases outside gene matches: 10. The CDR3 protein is CASSERRGEFGEQFF. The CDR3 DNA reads TGTGCCAGCAGTGAACGGCGGGGGGAGTTTGGGGAGCAGTTCTTC.

The DNA of the CDR3 is TGTGCCAGCAGTGTAGGCAGGGGCCTCTATGGCTACACCTTC. Translating gives CASSVGRGLYGYTF. This sequence joins TRBV6-1 and TRBJ1-2, with D possibly being TRBD1 (6 bases). This CDR3 region has 14 residues. V gave up 4 bases and J gave up 4 bases, with 13 bases separating them. Germline V gene lookup returns CDR1 MNHNS and CDR2 SASEGT.

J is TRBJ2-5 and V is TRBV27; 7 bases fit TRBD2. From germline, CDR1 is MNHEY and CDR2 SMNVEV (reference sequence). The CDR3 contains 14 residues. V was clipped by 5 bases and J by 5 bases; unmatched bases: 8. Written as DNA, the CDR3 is TGTGCCAGCAGTGAGACCCCCGGGGGGGAGACCCAGTACTTC. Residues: CASSETPGGETQYF.

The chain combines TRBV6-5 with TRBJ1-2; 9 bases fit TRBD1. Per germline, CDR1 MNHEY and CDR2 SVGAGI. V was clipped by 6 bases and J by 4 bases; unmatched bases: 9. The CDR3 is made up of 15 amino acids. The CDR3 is CASRGRDRAVYGYTF. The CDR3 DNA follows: TGTGCCAGCAGGGGCCGGGACAGGGCGGTCTATGGCTACACCTTC.

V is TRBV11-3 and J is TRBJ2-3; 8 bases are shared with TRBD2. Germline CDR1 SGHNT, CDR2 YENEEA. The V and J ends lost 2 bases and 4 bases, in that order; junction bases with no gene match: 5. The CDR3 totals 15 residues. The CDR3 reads CASSLRAAGADTQYF. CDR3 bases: TGTGCCAGCAGCTTAAGGGCAGCGGGGGCAGATACGCAGTATTTT.

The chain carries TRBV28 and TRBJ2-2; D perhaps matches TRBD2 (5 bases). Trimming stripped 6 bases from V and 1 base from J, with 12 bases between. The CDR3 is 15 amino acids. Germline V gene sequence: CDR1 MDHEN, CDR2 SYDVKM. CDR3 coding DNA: TGTGCCAGCAGACCCACAAGCGGGAACACCGGGGAGCTGTTTTTT. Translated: CASRPTSGNTGELFF.

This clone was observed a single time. This chain's CDR3 is CASSPNMNTEAFF. DNA for the CDR3: TGTGCCAGCAGCCCAAATATGAACACTGAAGCTTTCTTT. The V gene is TRBV7-9, the J gene TRBJ1-1; unclear D gene. CDR1 is SEHNR and CDR2 is FQNEAQ in the germline V gene (reference sequence). Trimming took off 5 bases at V and 0 bases at J, with 7 bases between the two ends. The CDR3 is 13 amino acids.

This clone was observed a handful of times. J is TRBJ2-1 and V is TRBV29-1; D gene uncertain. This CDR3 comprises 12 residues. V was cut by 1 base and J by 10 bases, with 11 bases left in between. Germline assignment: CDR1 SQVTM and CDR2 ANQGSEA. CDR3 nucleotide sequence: TGCAGCGTTGAAGTTGTGATCCGGGAGCAGTTCTTC. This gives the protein CSVEVVIREQFF.

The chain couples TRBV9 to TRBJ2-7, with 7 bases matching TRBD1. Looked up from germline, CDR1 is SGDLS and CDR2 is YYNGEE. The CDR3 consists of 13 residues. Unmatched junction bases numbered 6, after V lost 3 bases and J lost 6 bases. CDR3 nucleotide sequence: TGTGCCAGCAGCGCTACAGGGGAGCGCGAGCAGTACTTC. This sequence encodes CASSATGEREQYF.

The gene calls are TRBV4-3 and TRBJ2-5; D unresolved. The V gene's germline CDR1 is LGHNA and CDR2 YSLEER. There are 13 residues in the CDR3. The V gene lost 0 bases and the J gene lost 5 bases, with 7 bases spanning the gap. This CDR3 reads CASSQDMEETQYF. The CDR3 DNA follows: TGCGCCAGCAGCCAAGATATGGAGGAGACCCAGTACTTC.

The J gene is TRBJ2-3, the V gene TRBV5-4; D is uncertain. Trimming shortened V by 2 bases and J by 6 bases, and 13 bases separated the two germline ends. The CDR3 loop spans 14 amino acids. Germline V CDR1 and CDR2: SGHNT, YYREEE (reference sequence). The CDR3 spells CASSFPPEHDTQYF. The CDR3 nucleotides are TGTGCCAGCAGCTTCCCCCCGGAGCATGATACGCAGTATTTT. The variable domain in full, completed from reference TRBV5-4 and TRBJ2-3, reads ETGVTQSPTHLIKTRGQQVTLRCSSQSGHNTVSWYQQALGQGPQFIFQYYREEENGRGNFPPRFSGLQFPNYSSELNVNALELDDSALYLCASSFPPEHDTQYFGPGTRLTVL.